These 13 T cell receptor beta chains were all obtained from the same sample, sequenced in a study of T cell changes during pregnancy in multiple sclerosis. This table comes from immunoSEQ multiplex PCR, and its TCRdb copy is limited to in-frame clones, with some not included. Counted here are about 70,000 clones, approximately 94% occurring once; the ten biggest clones make up 0.58%. This material consisted of peripheral blood, taken in the third trimester of pregnancy. The origin of the receptors is a female donor with multiple sclerosis, enrolled in a pregnancy study.

The gene calls are TRBV7-2 and TRBJ2-3; no clear D. Germline-derived CDR1 and CDR2 are SGHTA and FQGNSA. Trimming cost V 6 bases and J 7 bases, with 17 bases left between them. The CDR3 is 14 residues long. The CDR3: CASSPGPSPNTQYF. In DNA, the CDR3 is TGTGCCAGCAGTCCCGGCCCTAGTCCGAATACGCAGTATTTT.

V usage is TRBV9 and J usage is TRBJ2-2; D unresolved. The CDR3 spans 15 residues. V gave up 0 bases and J gave up 5 bases, with 11 bases separating them. Looked up from germline, CDR1 is SGDLS and CDR2 is YYNGEE. The CDR3 coding sequence is TGTGCCAGCAGCGTAGGGTCCAGGCTTACCGGGGAGCTGTTTTTT. It translates to CASSVGSRLTGELFF.

This chain links TRBV6-1 with TRBJ1-2; D remains unclear. The CDR3 totals 14 residues. The germline V gene encodes CDR1 MNHNS and CDR2 SASEGT. The V end was cut by 0 bases, the J end by 4 bases, with 9 bases between. The CDR3 sequence is CASSEAVEVYGYTF. The DNA of the CDR3 is TGTGCCAGCAGTGAAGCGGTGGAGGTCTATGGCTACACCTTC.

The chain employs TRBV25-1 and TRBJ2-1; D perhaps matches TRBD2 (6 bases). This CDR3 has 13 amino acids. V shed 3 bases and J shed 6 bases, with 9 bases lying between them. CDR1 and CDR2 from the germline V gene are MGHDK and SYGVNS. The CDR3 nucleotides read TGTGCCAGCAGTGACGGGACTTTCAATGAGCAGTTCTTC. Translating gives CASSDGTFNEQFF.

The V call is TRBV19, the J call TRBJ2-7; 8 positions match TRBD1. With V trimmed by 5 bases and J by 6 bases, 6 bases remained unmatched. Germline-derived CDR1 and CDR2 are LNHDA and SQIVND (reference sequence). CDR3 length equals 13 residues. The CDR3 here is CASSPQGAREQYF. The CDR3 DNA sequence: TGTGCCAGTAGTCCTCAGGGGGCGCGCGAGCAGTACTTC.

The chain links TRBV19 to TRBJ1-1; the match to TRBD1 covers 9 bases. The germline V gene has CDR1 LNHDA and CDR2 SQIVND (reference sequence). The V gene end was trimmed by 10 bases and the J gene end by 5 bases; junction bases not matched to a gene: 5. The CDR3 is 12 residues long. The CDR3 DNA reads TGTGCCACTTGGGACAGGGAAACTGAAGCTTTCTTT. As protein: CATWDRETEAFF.

The CDR3 sequence is CSVGGRTGVYGYTF. Written as DNA, the CDR3 is TGCAGCGTTGGGGGTAGGACAGGGGTCTATGGCTACACCTTC. The V and J genes are TRBV29-1 and TRBJ1-2; 9 bases fit TRBD1. In germline, CDR1 is SQVTM, CDR2 ANQGSEA. The CDR3 is 14 residues long. V lost 4 bases, J lost 4 bases, and 7 bases stayed unmatched.

The chain carries TRBV7-8 and TRBJ1-5; D is ambiguous. Per the germline V gene, CDR1 is SGHVS and CDR2 is FQNEAQ. V lost 5 bases to trimming and J lost 0 bases, with 17 bases between them. The CDR3 length is 17 residues. Here the CDR3 reads CASSVKVAAYSNQPQHF. As DNA, the CDR3 is TGTGCCAGCAGCGTGAAGGTGGCGGCTTATAGCAATCAGCCCCAGCATTTT. The full variable domain, in which reference TRBV7-8 and TRBJ1-5 provide the parts outside the CDR3, is GAGVSQSPRYKVAKRGQDVALRCDPISGHVSLFWYQQALGQGPEFLTYFQNEAQLDKSGLPSDRFFAERPEGSVSTLKIQRTQQEDSAVYLCASSVKVAAYSNQPQHFGDGTRLSIL.

This clone was counted a few times. The V call is TRBV19, the J call TRBJ2-1, with 8 bases lining up with TRBD1. J lost 2 bases, V lost 7 bases, and 4 bases had no gene match. The length of the CDR3 is 14 residues. Germline lookup yields CDR1 LNHDA and CDR2 SQIVND (reference sequence). The DNA of the CDR3 is TGTGCCAGTACTGGACAGGGCACCTACAATGAGCAGTTCTTC. It codes for CASTGQGTYNEQFF.

As DNA, the CDR3 is TGCAGCGTTAAGGCAACAGGGGCTTCCTACGAGCAGTACTTC. It yields the protein CSVKATGASYEQYF. The chain carries TRBV29-1 and TRBJ2-7, with TRBD1 matching 7 bases. The CDR3 runs to 14 residues. CDR1 is SQVTM, CDR2 ANQGSEA, per germline. The J segment lost 1 base and the V segment lost 5 bases, leaving 8 bases of the junction unmatched.

This chain uses TRBV4-1 with TRBJ2-7, with TRBD2 as a possible D gene (5 bases). Germline V lookup: CDR1 MGHRA, CDR2 YSYEKL. This CDR3 has 14 amino acids. V was clipped by 8 bases and J by 6 bases, with 20 bases between them. CDR3: CASRRVGGFPEQYF. The CDR3 DNA follows: TGCGCCAGCCGCCGAGTCGGAGGATTCCCCGAGCAGTACTTC.

The J gene is TRBJ1-1, the V gene TRBV5-4, with 9 bases matching TRBD1. The CDR3 consists of 14 residues. Germline CDR1 reads SGHNT; CDR2 reads YYREEE (reference sequence). The V segment lost 10 bases and the J segment 5 bases; nucleotides outside the gene matches: 12. The CDR3 spells CAFGQGRVRTEAFF. CDR3 bases: TGTGCCTTCGGACAGGGGCGGGTTCGGACTGAAGCTTTCTTT.

Comment on this clone: Germline and junction disagree at one end, which may indicate a read error. This CDR3 is CASSPDRLGEQYF. Written as DNA, the CDR3 is TGTGCTAGCAGCCCTGACAGATTGGGGGAGCAGTACTTC. The chain uses TRBV7-7 and TRBJ2-7; D may be TRBD1 (5 bases). The CDR3 has 13 residues. Germline CDR1 reads SSHAT; CDR2 reads FNYEAQ (reference sequence).